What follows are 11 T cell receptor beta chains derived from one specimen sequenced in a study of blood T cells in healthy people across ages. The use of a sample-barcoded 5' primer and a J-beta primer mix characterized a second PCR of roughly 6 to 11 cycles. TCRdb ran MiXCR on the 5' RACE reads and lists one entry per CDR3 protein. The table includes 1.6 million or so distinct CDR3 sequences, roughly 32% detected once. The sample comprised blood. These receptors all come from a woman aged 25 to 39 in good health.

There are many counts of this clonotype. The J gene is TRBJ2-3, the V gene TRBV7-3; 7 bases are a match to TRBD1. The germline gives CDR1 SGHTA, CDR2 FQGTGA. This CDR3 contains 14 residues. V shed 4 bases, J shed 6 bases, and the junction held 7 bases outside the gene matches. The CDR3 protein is CASSSEGAADTQYF. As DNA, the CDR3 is TGTGCCAGCAGCTCAGAGGGGGCAGCTGATACGCAGTATTTT.

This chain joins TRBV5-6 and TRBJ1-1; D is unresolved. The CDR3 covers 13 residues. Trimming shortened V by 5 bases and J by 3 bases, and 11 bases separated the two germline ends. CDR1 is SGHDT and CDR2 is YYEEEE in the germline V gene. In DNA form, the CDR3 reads TGTGCCAGCAGTGGTATTCAGGACACTGAAGCTTTCTTT. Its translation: CASSGIQDTEAFF. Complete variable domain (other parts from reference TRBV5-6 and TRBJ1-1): DAGVTQSPTHLIKTRGQQVTLRCSPKSGHDTVSWYQQALGQGPQFIFQYYEEEERQRGNFPDRFSGHQFPNYSSELNVNALLLGDSALYLCASSGIQDTEAFFGQGTRLTVV.

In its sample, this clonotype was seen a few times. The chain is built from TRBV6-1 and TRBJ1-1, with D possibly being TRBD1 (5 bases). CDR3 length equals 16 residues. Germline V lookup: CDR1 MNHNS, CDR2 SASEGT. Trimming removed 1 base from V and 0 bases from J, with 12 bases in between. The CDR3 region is CASSEVGGGVNTEAFF. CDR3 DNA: TGTGCCAGCAGTGAAGTGGGGGGAGGCGTGAACACTGAAGCTTTCTTT.

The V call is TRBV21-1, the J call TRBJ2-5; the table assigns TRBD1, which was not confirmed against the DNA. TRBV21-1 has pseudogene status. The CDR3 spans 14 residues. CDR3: CASSTSSGTPVKYF. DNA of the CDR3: TGTGCCAGCAGCACAAGTTCCGGGACCCCCGTTAAGTACTTC.

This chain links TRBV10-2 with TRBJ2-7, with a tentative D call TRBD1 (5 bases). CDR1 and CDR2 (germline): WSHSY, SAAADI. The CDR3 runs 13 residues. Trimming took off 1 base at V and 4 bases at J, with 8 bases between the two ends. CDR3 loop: CASSEYRGYEQYF. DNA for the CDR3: TGCGCCAGCAGTGAGTATAGGGGATACGAGCAGTACTTC.

The DNA of the CDR3 is TGTGCCAGCCGTCCGCACGGGGCTCCCTACGAGCAGTACTTC. Encoded protein: CASRPHGAPYEQYF. The chain has TRBV3-1 and TRBJ2-7; D is possibly TRBD1 or TRBD2 (5 bases each). Trimming cost V 8 bases and J 2 bases, with 16 bases left between them. This CDR3 region has 14 residues. Germline V gene lookup returns CDR1 LGHDT and CDR2 YNNKEL (reference sequence).

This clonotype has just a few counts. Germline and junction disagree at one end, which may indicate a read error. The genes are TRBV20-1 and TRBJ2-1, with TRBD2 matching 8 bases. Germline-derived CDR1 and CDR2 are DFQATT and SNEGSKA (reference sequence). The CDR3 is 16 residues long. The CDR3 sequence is CSARGAHSGNRNEQFF. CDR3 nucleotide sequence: TGCAGTGCCAGAGGCGCCCATAGCGGGAATCGCAATGAGCAGTTCTTC.

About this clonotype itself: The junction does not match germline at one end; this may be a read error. The CDR3 is CAGSYIVSNQPQHF. CDR3 coding DNA: TGTGCCGGCAGTTACATAGTTAGCAATCAGCCCCAGCATTTT. V is TRBV6-2 or TRBV6-3 and J is TRBJ1-5, with no clear D. The CDR3 has 14 residues. CDR1 MNHEY and CDR2 SVGEGT come from the germline V gene.

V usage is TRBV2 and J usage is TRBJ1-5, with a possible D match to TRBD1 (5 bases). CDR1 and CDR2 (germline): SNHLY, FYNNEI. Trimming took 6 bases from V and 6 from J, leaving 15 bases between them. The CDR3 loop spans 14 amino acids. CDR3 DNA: TGTGCCAGCAGACCCAGGGAGTTGGGTCAGCCCCAGCATTTT. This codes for CASRPRELGQPQHF.

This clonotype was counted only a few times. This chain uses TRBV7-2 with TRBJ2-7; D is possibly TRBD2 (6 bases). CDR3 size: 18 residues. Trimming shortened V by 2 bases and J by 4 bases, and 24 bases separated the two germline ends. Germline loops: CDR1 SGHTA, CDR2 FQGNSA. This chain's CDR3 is CASSLTDYPSLDSYEQYF. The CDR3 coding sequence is TGTGCCAGCAGCTTAACGGACTACCCTTCCTTAGATTCTTACGAGCAGTACTTC.

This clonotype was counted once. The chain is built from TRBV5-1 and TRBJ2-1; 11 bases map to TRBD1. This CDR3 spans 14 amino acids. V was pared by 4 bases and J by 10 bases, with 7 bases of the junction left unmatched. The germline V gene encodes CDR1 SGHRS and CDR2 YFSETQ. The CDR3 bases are TGCGCCAGCAGCATAGGACAGGGGGCAATCGAGCAGTTCTTC. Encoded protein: CASSIGQGAIEQFF. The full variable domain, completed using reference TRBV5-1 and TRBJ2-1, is KAGVTQTPRYLIKTRGQQVTLSCSPISGHRSVSWYQQTPGQGLQFLFEYFSETQRNKGNFPGRFSGRQFSNSRSEMNVSTLELGDSALYLCASSIGQGAIEQFFGPGTRLTVL.